The text below deals with one TCR beta chain. Patients aged 18 to 65 had newly diagnosed hyperthyroidism of under 2 months' duration. The study based diagnoses on clinical symptoms, serum thyroxine and TRAb, thyroid ultrasound and orbital computed tomography. Out of over 7.5 ml of fresh peripheral blood came the PBMCs. The sample belongs to a study of T cells in Graves' hyperthyroidism and ophthalmopathy. TCR beta CDR3 sequences were amplified from RNA transcripts. TCR CDR3 regions were first amplified by RT-PCR with HTBI primers. MiXCR was run by TCRdb on the multiplex PCR reads, yielding one entry per CDR3 protein. Among over 650,000 distinct CDR3 sequences listed, roughly 15% were seen once. The sequencing input was blood. The receptor's source is a young man with Graves' hyperthyroidism.

CDR3 in amino acids: CSVEAPRTSGSYNEQFF. For the CDR3, the DNA is TGCAGCGTTGAAGCCCCCCGGACTAGCGGCTCCTACAATGAGCAGTTCTTC. This chain joins TRBV29-1 and TRBJ2-1; 10 bases are shared with TRBD2. This CDR3 comprises 17 residues. Germline V CDR1 and CDR2: SQVTM, ANQGSEA. J was trimmed by 0 bases and V by 1 base; bases with no gene match: 6.